This T cell receptor (beta chain) was observed in a study of blood T cell repertoires in COVID-19. The germline V gene has CDR1 SGHTA and CDR2 FQGNSA. Trimming removed 4 bases from V and 3 bases from J, with 12 bases in between. The CDR3 has 14 amino acids. Per the study methods: Amplification of reference gene primers was used by the study to estimate nucleated cell counts. The repertoire was sequenced with immunoSEQ multiplex PCR; TCRdb's copy has only in-frame clones and lacks some. V and J calls and clone size are copied from that table; D and trimming were computed from the DNA. The sample yields about 290,000 clones, around 89% seen once.

V usage is TRBV7-2 and J usage is TRBJ1-2; the D gene is possibly TRBD1 (5 bases). The clonotype comes from a man aged 35-49 years with acute or convalescent COVID-19. Sequencing was done on a sample of peripheral blood. CDR3 in DNA: TGTGCCAGCAGCTACGAGTTCAGGGACTATGGCTACACCTTC. Its protein is CASSYEFRDYGYTF.